This record looks at one T cell receptor beta chain sequence and its context. Antigen specificity is unknown. The entry originates in a study of OX40 agonist ivuxolimab in advanced cancers. Clones were sequenced by immunoSEQ multiplex PCR, and TCRdb holds only the in-frame ones, with some missing. Here the sample spans about 91,000 clones, approximately 90% being singletons. Study-wide points: At doses 0.1 to 3.0 mg/kg, CD4+ and CD8+ clones expanded.

J lost 4 bases, V lost 8 bases, and 13 bases had no gene match. Germline CDR1 MNHEY, CDR2 SMNVEV (reference sequence). CDR3 length: 16 residues. The sample consisted of CD4+ or CD8+ T cells sorted from blood, taken in a trial of the OX40 agonist ivuxolimab. The chain carries TRBV27 and TRBJ2-7; 11 bases match TRBD2. This sequence originates from an adult with an advanced solid tumor such as melanoma, head and neck, liver or kidney cancer. CDR3 loop: CASRPLGLAGGYEQYF. The CDR3 DNA reads as TGTGCCAGCCGACCCCTGGGGCTAGCGGGAGGTTACGAGCAGTACTTC.